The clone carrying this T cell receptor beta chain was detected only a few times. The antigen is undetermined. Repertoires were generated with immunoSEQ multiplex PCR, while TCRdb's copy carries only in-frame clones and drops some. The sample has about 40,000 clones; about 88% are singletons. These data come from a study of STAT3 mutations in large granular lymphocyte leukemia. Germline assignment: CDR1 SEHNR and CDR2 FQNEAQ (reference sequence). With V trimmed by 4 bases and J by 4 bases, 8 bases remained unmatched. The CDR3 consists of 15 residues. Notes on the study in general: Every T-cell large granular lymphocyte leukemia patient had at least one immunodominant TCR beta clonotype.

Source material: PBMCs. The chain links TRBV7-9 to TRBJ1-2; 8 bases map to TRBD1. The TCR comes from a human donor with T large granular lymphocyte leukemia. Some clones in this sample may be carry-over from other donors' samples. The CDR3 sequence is CASSSGQANSYGYTF. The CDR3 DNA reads TGTGCCAGCAGCTCGGGACAGGCAAACTCCTATGGCTACACCTTC.